The 18 T cell receptor beta chains listed next were all sequenced from one sample in a study of OX40 agonist ivuxolimab in advanced cancers. Clones were read by immunoSEQ multiplex PCR, and TCRdb kept only the in-frame ones, dropping some. Of fewer than 30,000 clones in the sample, roughly 83% were seen once. Specimen: CD4+ or CD8+ T cells sorted from blood, collected in a trial of the OX40 agonist ivuxolimab. The receptors here all came from an adult with an advanced solid tumor such as melanoma, head and neck, liver or kidney cancer.

This rearrangement joins TRBV27 to TRBJ1-2, with D maybe TRBD1 (6 bases). The CDR3 is made up of 16 amino acids. Trimming shortened V by 5 bases and J by 1 base, and 17 bases separated the two germline ends. The germline V gene encodes CDR1 MNHEY and CDR2 SMNVEV (reference sequence). CDR3 sequence (DNA): TGTGCCAGCAGTATCAGGGGCCGTACCTTTAACTATGGCTACACCTTC. Encoded protein: CASSIRGRTFNYGYTF.

V gene TRBV5-1 combines with J gene TRBJ1-1; D remains unclear. Germline values: CDR1 SGHRS, CDR2 YFSETQ. Trimming cost V 1 base and J 0 bases, with 16 bases left between them. CDR3 length: 17 residues. CDR3 sequence: CASSLRGEPYMNTEAFF. CDR3 in DNA: TGCGCCAGCAGCTTGCGGGGAGAGCCTTACATGAACACTGAAGCTTTCTTT.

The J gene is TRBJ1-1, the V gene TRBV4-1; D is possibly TRBD1 (6 bases). The V gene's germline CDR1 is MGHRA and CDR2 YSYEKL. The CDR3 runs 14 residues. Between the trimmed V and J ends, which lost 0 bases and 6 bases, there was a span of 11 bases. CDR3 region: CASSQDTGRPEAFF. The CDR3 nucleotides are TGCGCCAGCAGCCAAGATACAGGGCGCCCTGAAGCTTTCTTT.

This chain links TRBV9 with TRBJ1-1, with D hard to call. Germline CDR1 reads SGDLS; CDR2 reads YYNGEE. The CDR3 is 13 residues long. Trimming left V 0 bases short and J 1 base short, with 4 bases between. Here the CDR3 reads CASSVDGNTEAFF. DNA of the CDR3: TGTGCCAGCAGCGTAGACGGGAACACTGAAGCTTTCTTT.

This sequence joins TRBV5-1 and TRBJ2-7, with 16 bases fitting TRBD2. Germline-derived CDR1 and CDR2 are SGHRS and YFSETQ. The junction had 8 bases not matched to a gene; V was cut back by 4 bases and J by 4 bases. CDR3 length: 17 residues. CDR3 region: CASSDSSGLAGGYEQYF. The CDR3 coding sequence is TGCGCCAGCAGCGACTCATCGGGACTAGCGGGAGGGTACGAGCAGTACTTC.

This chain links TRBV7-9 with TRBJ2-1; D gene unclear. The CDR3 has 12 residues. Trimming pared 1 base from V and 5 bases from J, leaving 3 bases between. The germline gives CDR1 SEHNR, CDR2 FQNEAQ (reference sequence). Here the CDR3 reads CASSLGHNEQFF. The CDR3 DNA follows: TGTGCCAGCAGCTTAGGACACAATGAGCAGTTCTTC.

The V and J genes are TRBV7-2 and TRBJ2-2; weak D call: TRBD1 (6 bases). Trimming left V 6 bases short and J 2 bases short, with 16 bases between. The CDR3 is 16 residues long. Germline V CDR1 and CDR2: SGHTA, FQGNSA. This CDR3 reads CASSDPTGVNTGELFF. Written as DNA, the CDR3 is TGTGCCAGCAGTGACCCGACAGGAGTAAACACCGGGGAGCTGTTTTTT.

The rearrangement uses TRBV6-1 and TRBJ2-7; maybe TRBD2 (6 bases). CDR1 and CDR2 from the germline V gene are MNHNS and SASEGT. The length of the CDR3 is 13 residues. The germline V and J ends were trimmed by 10 bases and 3 bases, with 16 bases remaining between them. The CDR3 loop reads CATEGGRIYEQYF. CDR3 bases: TGTGCCACGGAAGGAGGGCGGATCTACGAGCAGTACTTC.

The CDR3 spells CATSMDRSLSYEQYF. CDR3 in DNA: TGTGCCACCAGCATGGACAGGTCTCTCTCCTACGAGCAGTACTTC. The rearrangement links TRBV15 to TRBJ2-7, with 7 bases that match TRBD1. Germline CDR1 LNHNV, CDR2 YYDKDF (reference sequence). The V segment lost 4 bases and the J segment 0 bases; nucleotides outside the gene matches: 6. This CDR3 has 15 amino acids.

This clone was seen a handful of times. This chain connects TRBV29-1 to TRBJ2-7, with TRBD1 identical over 7 bases. Germline V gene sequence: CDR1 SQVTM, CDR2 ANQGSEA. The junction had 7 bases not matched to a gene; V was cut back by 5 bases and J by 3 bases. The length of the CDR3 is 13 residues. CDR3: CSVRQGPVYEQYF. The CDR3 DNA sequence: TGCAGCGTTAGACAGGGTCCGGTCTACGAGCAGTACTTC.

This clone has just one count. CDR3 sequence (DNA): TGTGCCAGCAGCCCCCGGACTAGCGGACCCTACGAGCAGTACTTC. Its protein product is CASSPRTSGPYEQYF. The gene calls are TRBV9 and TRBJ2-7, with 10 nucleotides matching TRBD2. The V segment lost 4 bases and the J segment 2 bases; nucleotides outside the gene matches: 6. The CDR3 totals 15 residues. Germline V gene data show CDR1 as SGDLS and CDR2 as YYNGEE.

Comments on this clone: One end of the junction varies from germline; a read error may be responsible. V gene TRBV4-3 combines with J gene TRBJ1-1; TRBD1 matches 7 bases. This CDR3 comprises 15 residues. Germline V gene lookup returns CDR1 LGHNA and CDR2 YSLEER. The CDR3 is CASSPHRGGNNEAFF. Written as DNA, the CDR3 is TGCGCCAGCAGCCCGCACAGGGGTGGAAACAATGAAGCTTTCTTT.

This clone appeared a single time. The gene calls are TRBV7-8 and TRBJ1-1, with a tentative D call TRBD1 (5 bases). The CDR3 extends over 14 amino acids. Germline lookup yields CDR1 SGHVS and CDR2 FQNEAQ. V was trimmed by 0 bases and J by 3 bases, leaving 8 bases between them. DNA of the CDR3: TGTGCCAGCAGCTTAGCGGGGCCCGACACTGAAGCTTTCTTT. This sequence encodes CASSLAGPDTEAFF.

About this clone itself: Germline and junction disagree at one end, which may indicate a read error. The chain has TRBV4-2 and TRBJ2-4; 11 nucleotides agree with TRBD1. The CDR3 is made up of 16 amino acids. The germline CDR1 and CDR2 sequences are LGHNA and YNFKEQ. CDR3 region: CASSVRTGTGGPLEHF. The CDR3 DNA reads as TGTGCCAGCAGCGTCCGAACCGGGACAGGGGGGCCCTTAGAACACTTC.

V and J are TRBV28 and TRBJ2-5; perhaps D is TRBD1 or TRBD2 (5 bases each). From germline, CDR1 is MDHEN and CDR2 SYDVKM. The V end lost 2 bases, the J end lost 5 bases, and 9 bases lay between the germline ends. This CDR3 spans 13 amino acids. DNA of the CDR3: TGTGCCAGCAGTTTAGTAGGGGACGAGACCCAGTACTTC. It is translated as CASSLVGDETQYF.

The chain employs TRBV6-5 and TRBJ1-2; D remains unclear. This CDR3 region has 14 residues. V was cut by 0 bases and J by 7 bases, with 12 bases left in between. The V gene's germline CDR1 is MNHEY and CDR2 SVGAGI. CDR3 loop: CASSYSLDFSGYTF. The CDR3 DNA reads TGTGCCAGCAGTTACTCTTTGGATTTTTCTGGCTACACCTTC.

The V and J genes are TRBV7-8 and TRBJ2-5; 10 bases match TRBD2. Germline loops: CDR1 SGHVS, CDR2 FQNEAQ. After removal of 1 base from V and 0 bases from J, the junction contained 2 bases not matched to a gene. The CDR3 runs 16 residues. CDR3 loop: CASSLELAGYQETQYF. The CDR3 region has the DNA TGTGCCAGCAGCTTAGAACTAGCGGGATACCAAGAGACCCAGTACTTC.

As DNA, the CDR3 is TGTGCCAGCAACTTCGGACTAGCCTACGAGCAGTACTTC. Translation: CASNFGLAYEQYF. The rearrangement links TRBV5-8 to TRBJ2-7; 7 bases are shared with TRBD2. In germline, CDR1 is SGHTS, CDR2 YDEGEE. Losses at the gene ends were 6 bases for V and 2 bases for J; bases not matched to a gene: 5. CDR3 length equals 13 residues.